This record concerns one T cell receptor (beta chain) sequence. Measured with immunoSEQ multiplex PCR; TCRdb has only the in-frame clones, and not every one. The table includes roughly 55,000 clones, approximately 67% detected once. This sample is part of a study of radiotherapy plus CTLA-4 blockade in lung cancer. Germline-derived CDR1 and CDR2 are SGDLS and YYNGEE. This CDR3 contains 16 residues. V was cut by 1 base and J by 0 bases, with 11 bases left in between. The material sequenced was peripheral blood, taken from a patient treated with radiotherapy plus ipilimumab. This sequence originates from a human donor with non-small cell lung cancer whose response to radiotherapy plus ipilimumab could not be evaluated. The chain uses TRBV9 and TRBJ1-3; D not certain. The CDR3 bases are TGTGCCAGCAGCGTACGAGTCGGTTACTCTGGAAACACCATATATTTT. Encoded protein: CASSVRVGYSGNTIYF.